These T cell receptor beta chains were read from a single sample in a study of T cells in Graves' hyperthyroidism and ophthalmopathy. MiXCR, applied by TCRdb to the multiplex PCR reads, yields one record per CDR3 protein. The profile shows over 500,000 distinct CDR3 sequences, roughly 17% of them singletons. Input material: blood. These TCRs come from a woman aged 18-30 years with Graves' ophthalmopathy. Both conserved end residues are part of each CDR3. Fields, in order: J gene, V gene, CDR3 protein.

TRBJ2-7,TRBV7-3,CASSRGGGYEQYF
TRBJ1-5,TRBV7-8,CASSIRGSQPQHF
TRBJ1-1,TRBV20-1,CSALYTGGMSYGTEAFF
TRBJ1-1,TRBV10-1,CASSESSEGSEAFF
TRBJ1-1,TRBV9,CASSVQGSTGTEAFF
TRBJ2-5,TRBV6-1,CASSSGTSSGETQYF
TRBJ2-7,TRBV2,CASSENGEYEQYF
TRBJ2-1,TRBV7-3,CASRQDSNNEQFF
TRBJ1-2,TRBV27,CASSLVSWQGLNGYTF
TRBJ2-2,TRBV5-1,CASSLAQTSNTGELFF
TRBJ2-7,TRBV4-1,CASSVTSGSSGLYEQYF
TRBJ1-1,TRBV7-9,CASSLAATVNTEAFF
TRBJ2-1,TRBV6-2/TRBV6-3,CASRLQVGNEQFF
TRBJ1-1,TRBV30,CAWAKGTGNTEAFF
TRBJ2-7,TRBV6-2/TRBV6-3,CASSYVGGGQYEQYF
TRBJ2-3,TRBV20-1,CSGGTSGGPADTQYF
TRBJ1-1,TRBV6-2/TRBV6-3,CASSPYRGKNTEAFF
TRBJ1-5,TRBV7-9,CASSPDGNRGNQPQHF
TRBJ1-5,TRBV27,CASSAIPGLQSNQPQHF
TRBJ2-1,TRBV3-1,CASSPTSGSFGNEQFF
TRBJ1-1,TRBV7-8,CASSLVTAEAFF
TRBJ2-3,TRBV20-1,CSSPRGGTDTQYF
TRBJ2-1,TRBV5-1,CASSTERRVDNYNEQFF
TRBJ2-3,TRBV6-4,CASSALAGAPDTQYF
TRBJ1-1,TRBV2,CASSGDRGGEAFF
TRBJ1-1,TRBV27,CASSLSLGTPTAEAFF
TRBJ1-3,TRBV5-1,CASSLTGDSGNTIYF
TRBJ2-1,TRBV7-9,CALGTSGRHEQFF
TRBJ2-7,TRBV20-1,CSANPQSQGYEQYF
TRBJ2-1,TRBV29-1,CSVGPSGGHYNEQFF
TRBJ2-1,TRBV28,CASLVSDRGLNEQFF
TRBJ2-7,TRBV27,CASSRGSAYEQYF
TRBJ1-1,TRBV14,CASGMIDTEAFF
TRBJ2-7,TRBV9,CASSVGGLNYEQYF
TRBJ1-1,TRBV9,CASSGGQGSTEAFF
TRBJ2-1,TRBV4-3,CASSKGTEYNEQFF
TRBJ2-1,TRBV28,CASSFLQGSYNEQFF
TRBJ2-4,TRBV2,CASRKGLAGGKNIQYF
TRBJ2-1,TRBV2,CASRTTSGRINEQFF
TRBJ1-2,TRBV27,CASSPVAQGSYGYTF
TRBJ1-4,TRBV28,CASSSLGVDSGEKLFF
TRBJ1-2,TRBV5-1,CASSLGLVGRDLANYGYTF
TRBJ2-3,TRBV13,CASSLGRGDTDTQYF
TRBJ2-7,TRBV4-2,CASSPRGISYEQYF